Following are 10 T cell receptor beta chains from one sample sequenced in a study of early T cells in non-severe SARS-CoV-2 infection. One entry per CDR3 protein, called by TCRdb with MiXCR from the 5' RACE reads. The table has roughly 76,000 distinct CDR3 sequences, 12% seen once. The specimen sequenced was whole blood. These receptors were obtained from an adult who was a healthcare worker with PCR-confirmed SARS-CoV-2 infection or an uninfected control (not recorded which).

Here the CDR3 DNA reads TGTGCCAGCAGCCCCCGACAGAGCTCCTACGAGCAGTACTTC. Translating gives CASSPRQSSYEQYF. V gene TRBV9 combines with J gene TRBJ2-7, with D possibly TRBD1 on 5 matching bases. V lost 4 bases to trimming and J lost 0 bases, with 11 bases between them. This CDR3 has 14 amino acids. Germline-derived CDR1 and CDR2 are SGDLS and YYNGEE.

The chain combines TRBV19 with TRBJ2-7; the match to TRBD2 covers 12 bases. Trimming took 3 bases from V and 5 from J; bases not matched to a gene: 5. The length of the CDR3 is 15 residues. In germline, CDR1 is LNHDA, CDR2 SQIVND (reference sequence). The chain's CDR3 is CASSIGTSGFHEQYF. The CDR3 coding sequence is TGTGCCAGTAGTATTGGGACTAGCGGGTTCCACGAGCAGTACTTC.

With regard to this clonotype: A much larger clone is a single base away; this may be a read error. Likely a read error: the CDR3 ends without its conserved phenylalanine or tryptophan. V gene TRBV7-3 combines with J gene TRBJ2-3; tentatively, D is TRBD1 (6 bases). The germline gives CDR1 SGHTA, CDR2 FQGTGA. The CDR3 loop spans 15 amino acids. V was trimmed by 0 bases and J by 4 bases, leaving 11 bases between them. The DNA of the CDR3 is TGTGCCAGCAGCTTAACGTCAGGGGCCCCAGATACGCAGTATTCT. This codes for CASSLTSGAPDTQYS.

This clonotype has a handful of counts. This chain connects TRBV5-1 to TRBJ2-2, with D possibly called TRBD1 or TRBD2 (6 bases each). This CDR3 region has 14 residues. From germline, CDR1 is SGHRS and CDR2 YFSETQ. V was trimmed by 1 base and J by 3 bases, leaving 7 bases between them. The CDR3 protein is CASSLRGDTGELFF. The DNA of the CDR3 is TGCGCCAGCAGCTTGAGGGGGGACACCGGGGAGCTGTTTTTT.

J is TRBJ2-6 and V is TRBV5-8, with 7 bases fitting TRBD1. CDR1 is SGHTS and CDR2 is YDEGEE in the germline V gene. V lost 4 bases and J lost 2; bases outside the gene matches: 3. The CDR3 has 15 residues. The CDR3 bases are TGTGCCAGCAGCCAAGGGACAGCTGGGGCCAACGTCCTGACTTTC. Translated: CASSQGTAGANVLTF.

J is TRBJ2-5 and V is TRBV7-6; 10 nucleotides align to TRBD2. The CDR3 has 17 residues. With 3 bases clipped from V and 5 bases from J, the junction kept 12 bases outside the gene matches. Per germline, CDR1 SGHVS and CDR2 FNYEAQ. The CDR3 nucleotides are TGTGCCAGCAGCTTCTCCAGAATAGCGGGAGGAGGGGAGACCCAGTACTTC. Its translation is CASSFSRIAGGGETQYF.

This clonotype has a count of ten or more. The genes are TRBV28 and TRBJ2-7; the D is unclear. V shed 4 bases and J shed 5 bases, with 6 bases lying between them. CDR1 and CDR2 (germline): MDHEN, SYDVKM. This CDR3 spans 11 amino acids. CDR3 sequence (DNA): TGTGCCAGCAGTTCCCCCCACGAGCAGTACTTC. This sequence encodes CASSSPHEQYF.

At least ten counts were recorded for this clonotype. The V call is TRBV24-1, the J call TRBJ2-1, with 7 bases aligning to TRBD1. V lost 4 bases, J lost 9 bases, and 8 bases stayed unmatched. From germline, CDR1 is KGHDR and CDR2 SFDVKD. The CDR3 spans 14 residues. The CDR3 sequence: CATSEGQAYGEQFF. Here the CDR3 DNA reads TGTGCCACCAGTGAAGGACAGGCTTACGGTGAGCAGTTCTTC.

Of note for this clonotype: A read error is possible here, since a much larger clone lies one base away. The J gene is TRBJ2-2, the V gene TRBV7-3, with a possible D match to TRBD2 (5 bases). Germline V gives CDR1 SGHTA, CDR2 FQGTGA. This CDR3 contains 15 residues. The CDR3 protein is CASSLSPLNTGELLF. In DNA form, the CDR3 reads TGTGCCAGCAGCTTAAGTCCACTGAACACCGGGGAGCTGCTTTTT.

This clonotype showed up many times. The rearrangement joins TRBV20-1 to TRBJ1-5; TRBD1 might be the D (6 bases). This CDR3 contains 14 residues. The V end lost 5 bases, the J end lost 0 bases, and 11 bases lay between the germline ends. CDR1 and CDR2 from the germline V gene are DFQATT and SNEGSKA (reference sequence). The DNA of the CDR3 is TGCAGTGCTCTACAGGGTTTTAGCAATCAGCCCCAGCATTTT. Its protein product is CSALQGFSNQPQHF.